These T cell receptor beta chains were read from a single sample in a study of response to subunit inactivated influenza vaccine. MiXCR was run by TCRdb on the RT-PCR reads, yielding one entry per CDR3 protein. The data contain about 700,000 distinct CDR3 sequences, about 15% of them seen just once; the ten biggest clones take up 7.6%. The material was PBMCs from blood, obtained around 15 days before vaccination. These receptors all come from a man aged 50-59 years who received an inactivated influenza vaccine. Each CDR3 is given with its conserved first and last residue. The D gene is left open where the match is weak. Clone size is shown for a subset of rows, as once, few, many or a class of expanded clone.

abundance	v_gene	j_gene	d_gene	CDR3nt	CDR3aa
few	TRBV2	TRBJ2-4	.	TGTGCCAGCAGTGAAGGGAGGGGGAGGTGGATTCAGTACTTC	CASSEGRGRWIQYF
.	TRBV2	TRBJ2-2	.	TGTGCCAGCGGCCCAAGGGGTAGGGCCGGGGAGCTGTTTTTT	CASGPRGRAGELFF
.	TRBV20-1	TRBJ1-5	.	TGCAGTGCTACGGACAGCGTATTCAATCAGCCCCAGCATTTT	CSATDSVFNQPQHF
.	TRBV12-3/TRBV12-4	TRBJ1-2	.	TGTGCCAGCAGTTATGGGCGTCGGGTACTCGGCTACACCTTC	CASSYGRRVLGYTF
few	TRBV6-6	TRBJ1-2	.	TGTGCCAGCAGCCCCGCCGCCAACTATGGCTACACCTTC	CASSPAANYGYTF
.	TRBV4-1	TRBJ2-1	.	TGCGCCAGCAGCCAGGTCCGGGACGGGGACAATGAGCAGTTCTTC	CASSQVRDGDNEQFF
.	TRBV5-1	TRBJ2-7	TRBD1	TGCGCCAGCAGCTTACAAACAGGGGGTAGGGACGAGCAGTACTTC	CASSLQTGGRDEQYF
many	TRBV4-1	TRBJ1-2	.	TGCGCCAGCAGCCTCAGGACACCCCCTGGAACTAACTATGGCTACACCTTC	CASSLRTPPGTNYGYTF
many	TRBV7-2	TRBJ2-1	TRBD1	TGTGCCAGCAGCCCGCGGACAGGGTACAATGAGCAGTTCTTC	CASSPRTGYNEQFF
.	TRBV20-1	TRBJ2-7	TRBD2	TGCAGTGCCACCCCGGGTAGCGGGAGCTACGAGCAGTACTTC	CSATPGSGSYEQYF
few	TRBV20-1	TRBJ2-1	.	TGCAGTGCACCTGGGACAATCGATGAGCAGTTCTTC	CSAPGTIDEQFF
few	TRBV4-2	TRBJ1-1	TRBD1	TGTGCCAGCAGCCCCCAGACAGGGGGGAGAGCTTTCTTT	CASSPQTGGRAFF
few	TRBV4-1	TRBJ2-7	.	TGCGCCAGCAGCCAAGTGGCAGGGTGGGGAGAGCAGTACTTC	CASSQVAGWGEQYF
many	TRBV20-1	TRBJ2-1	.	TGCAGTGCTAGAGGTTTGTTACAGCAGAATGAGCAGTTCTTC	CSARGLLQQNEQFF
.	TRBV4-3	TRBJ2-2	TRBD2	TGCGCCAGCAGCCAAGACCCCGGACTAGCGGGAGGTAACACCGGGGAGCTGTTTTTT	CASSQDPGLAGGNTGELFF
many	TRBV11-2	TRBJ2-1	TRBD2	TGTGCCAGCAGGCCGGGACTAGCGAGAAGGAATGAGCAGTTCTTC	CASRPGLARRNEQFF
few	TRBV12-3/TRBV12-4	TRBJ2-7	.	TGTGCCAGCAGTTTAAACGCTGGGGTCGACGAGCAGTACTTC	CASSLNAGVDEQYF
few	TRBV4-3	TRBJ2-7	.	TGCGCCAGCAGCCAAGGGACGAGGGGTACGGTGCAGTACTTC	CASSQGTRGTVQYF
many	TRBV3-1	TRBJ2-2	TRBD1	TGTGCCAGCAGCCAGCCGGACAGGGGGCGGGTCGGGGAGCTGTTTTTT	CASSQPDRGRVGELFF
.	TRBV4-3	TRBJ1-2	.	TGCGCCAGCAGCCAAGATCCCGGAACTAACTATGGCTACACCTTC	CASSQDPGTNYGYTF
few	TRBV7-2	TRBJ2-5	.	TGTGCCAGCAGCCCCGCAGGGTCCCATAGAGAGACCCAGTACTTC	CASSPAGSHRETQYF
few	TRBV27	TRBJ2-6	TRBD1	TGTGCCAGCAGTTTTACGGGGACAGGGGGGCCTGGGGCCAACGTCCTGACTTTC	CASSFTGTGGPGANVLTF
.	TRBV11-1	TRBJ2-2	TRBD2	TGTGCCAGCAGCACGCGTACCACAGGGACTAGCGGGAACACCGGGGAGCTGTTTTTT	CASSTRTTGTSGNTGELFF
many	TRBV6-5	TRBJ2-3	.	TGTGCCAGCAGTTACGGAGGGACACCCGGAGATACGCAGTATTTT	CASSYGGTPGDTQYF
.	TRBV28	TRBJ2-5	.	TGTGCCAGCAGTTACCAGCAGGGTGGGACCCAGTACTTC	CASSYQQGGTQYF
.	TRBV20-1	TRBJ1-1	.	TGCAGTGCTAGAGGACCTACAGGGATCGGTGAAGCTTTCTTT	CSARGPTGIGEAFF
.	TRBV5-1	TRBJ1-2	.	TGCGCCAGCAGCCCCCAGTCGGACTATGGCTACACCTTC	CASSPQSDYGYTF
many	TRBV6-5	TRBJ1-1	.	TGTGCCAGCAGTTACTCTTCCAGGGGATCGAATGAAGCTTTCTTT	CASSYSSRGSNEAFF
.	TRBV7-6	TRBJ2-1	TRBD2	TGTGCCAGCAGTCCCCTGACTAGCGGTCCGGCCAATGAGCAGTTCTTC	CASSPLTSGPANEQFF
.	TRBV10-3	TRBJ2-7	TRBD1	TGTGCCATCAGTTGGGACAGCAGATACGAGCAGTACTTC	CAISWDSRYEQYF
many	TRBV29-1	TRBJ2-2	TRBD1	TGCAGCGTCGATAGGACAGGGACGAACACCGGGGAGCTGTTTTTT	CSVDRTGTNTGELFF
few	TRBV30	TRBJ2-5	.	TGTGCCTGGAGTAGGGACACCTCCCCGTACTTC	CAWSRDTSPYF
.	TRBV7-9	TRBJ1-1	.	TGTGCCAGCAGCCCGTCGAACACTGAAGCTTTCTTT	CASSPSNTEAFF
many	TRBV20-1	TRBJ2-1	.	TGCAGTGCTTCCACAGGGTGGAATGAGCAGTTCTTC	CSASTGWNEQFF
.	TRBV12-3/TRBV12-4	TRBJ2-7	.	TGTGCCAGCAGTTTATCTGGAGGCCCCAGCTCCTACGAGCAGTACTTC	CASSLSGGPSSYEQYF
.	TRBV4-3	TRBJ1-2	.	TGCGCCAGCAGCCAAGCTGGTCCCGATGGCTACACCTTC	CASSQAGPDGYTF